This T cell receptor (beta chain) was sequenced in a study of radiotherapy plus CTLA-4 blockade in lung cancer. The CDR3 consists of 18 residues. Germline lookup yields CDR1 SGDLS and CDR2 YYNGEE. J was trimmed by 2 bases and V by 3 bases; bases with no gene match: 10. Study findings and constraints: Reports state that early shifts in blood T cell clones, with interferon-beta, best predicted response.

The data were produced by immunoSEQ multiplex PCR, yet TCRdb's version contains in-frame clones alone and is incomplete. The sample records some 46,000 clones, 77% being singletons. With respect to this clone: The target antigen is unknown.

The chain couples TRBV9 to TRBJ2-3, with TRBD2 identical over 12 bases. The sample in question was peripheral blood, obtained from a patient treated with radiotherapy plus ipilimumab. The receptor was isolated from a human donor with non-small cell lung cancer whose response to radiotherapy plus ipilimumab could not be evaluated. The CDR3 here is CASSAQARLAGDTDTQYF. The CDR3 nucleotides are TGTGCCAGCAGCGCTCAAGCTCGACTAGCGGGAGACACAGATACGCAGTATTTT.